The clone carrying this TCR beta chain was recorded once. This entry belongs to a study of cytomegalovirus exposure and HLA in healthy donors. It was with 60 Vbeta and 13 Jbeta primers that the PCR ran. The repertoire was sequenced with immunoSEQ multiplex PCR; TCRdb's copy has only in-frame clones and lacks some. The sample has roughly 100,000 clones; approximately 71% are singletons. J gave up 1 base and V 4 bases, and 11 bases lay outside the gene matches. The CDR3 contains 16 residues. The V gene's germline CDR1 is SGHDT and CDR2 YYEEEE. The TCR originated in a man aged 35-49 years in good health and CMV-seronegative. The sequencing sample was made of PBMCs. The J gene is TRBJ2-7, the V gene TRBV5-6; 7 positions match TRBD1. The CDR3, as DNA: TGTGCCAGCAGCCGCGGACAGGCTTACAGTTCCTACGAGCAGTACTTC. Its translation is CASSRGQAYSSYEQYF.